This T cell receptor beta chain was identified in a study of OX40 agonist ivuxolimab in advanced cancers. Study-wide points: Several nonresponders also turned out to have low normalized T-cell clonal expansion. CD8+ T cells showed, on average, more clonal expansion than CD4+ cells.

On this clone: Its target is unknown. A much more abundant neighbour one base away suggests this may be a read error.

The repertoire was sequenced with immunoSEQ multiplex PCR; TCRdb's copy has only in-frame clones and lacks some. The sample includes about 22,000 clones, approximately 80% seen only once; the top ten take about 36%. If patients had autoimmune disease history or systemic immunosuppression, they were excluded. The germline CDR1 and CDR2 sequences are SGHTA and FQGTGA. V lost 2 bases to trimming and J lost 1 base; unmatched junction nucleotides: 13. The CDR3 runs to 21 residues. Sequencing was performed on CD4+ or CD8+ T cells sorted from blood, taken in a trial of the OX40 agonist ivuxolimab. This sequence joins TRBV7-3 and TRBJ2-6, with 11 positions matching TRBD1. This clonotype was sampled from an adult with an advanced solid tumor such as melanoma, head and neck, liver or kidney cancer. The CDR3 DNA sequence: TGTGCCAGCAGCTTAGACGGGCGTTTGGGACAGGGGGGGTCTGGGGCCAACGTCCTGACTTTC. This translates into CASSLDGRLGQGGSGANVLTF.